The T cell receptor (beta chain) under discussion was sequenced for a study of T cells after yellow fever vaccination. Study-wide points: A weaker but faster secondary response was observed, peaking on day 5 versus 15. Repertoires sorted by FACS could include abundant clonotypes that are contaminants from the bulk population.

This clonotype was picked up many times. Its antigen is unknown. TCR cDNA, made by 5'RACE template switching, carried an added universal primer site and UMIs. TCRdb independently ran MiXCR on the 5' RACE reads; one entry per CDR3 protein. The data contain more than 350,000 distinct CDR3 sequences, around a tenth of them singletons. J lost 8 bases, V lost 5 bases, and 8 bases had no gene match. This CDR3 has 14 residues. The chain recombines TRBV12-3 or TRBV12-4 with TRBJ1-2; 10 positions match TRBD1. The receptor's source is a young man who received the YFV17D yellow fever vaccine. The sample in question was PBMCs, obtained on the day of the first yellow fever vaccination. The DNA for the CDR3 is TGTGCCAGCAGTCTGACAGGGGGCAGCTGGGGCTACACCTTC. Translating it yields CASSLTGGSWGYTF.